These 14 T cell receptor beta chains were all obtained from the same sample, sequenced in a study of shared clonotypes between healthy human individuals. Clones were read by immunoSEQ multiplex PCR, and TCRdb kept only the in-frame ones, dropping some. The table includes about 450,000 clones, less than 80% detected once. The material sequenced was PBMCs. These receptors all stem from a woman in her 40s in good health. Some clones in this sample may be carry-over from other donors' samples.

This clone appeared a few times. The CDR3 region has the DNA TGTGCCTGGAGTGTTTTCGGGCGTGAAGCTTTCTTT. This encodes CAWSVFGREAFF. J is TRBJ1-1 and V is TRBV30; no definite D call. The V gene's germline CDR1 is GTSNPN and CDR2 SVGIG (reference sequence). The germline V and J ends were trimmed by 0 bases and 7 bases, with 9 bases remaining between them. The CDR3 loop spans 12 amino acids.

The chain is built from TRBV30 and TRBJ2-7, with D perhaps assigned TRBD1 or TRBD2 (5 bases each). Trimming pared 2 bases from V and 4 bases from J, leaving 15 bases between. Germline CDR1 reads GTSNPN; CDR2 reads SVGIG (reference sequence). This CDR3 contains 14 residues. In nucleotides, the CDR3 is TGTGCCTGGAGTCGGGACGTCTCGATGTACGAGCAGTACTTC. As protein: CAWSRDVSMYEQYF.

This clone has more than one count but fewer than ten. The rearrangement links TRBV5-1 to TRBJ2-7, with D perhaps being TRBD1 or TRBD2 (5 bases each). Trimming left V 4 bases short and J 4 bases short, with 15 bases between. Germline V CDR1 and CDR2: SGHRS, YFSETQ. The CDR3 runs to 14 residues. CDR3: CASSTGAGRYEQYF. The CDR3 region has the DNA TGCGCCAGCAGCACCGGGGCAGGCCGGTACGAGCAGTACTTC.

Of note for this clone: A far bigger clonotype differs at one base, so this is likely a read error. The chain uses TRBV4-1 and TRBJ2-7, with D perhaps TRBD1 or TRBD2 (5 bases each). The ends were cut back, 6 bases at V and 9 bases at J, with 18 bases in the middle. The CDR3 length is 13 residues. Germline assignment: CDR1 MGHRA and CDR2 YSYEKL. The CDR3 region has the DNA TGCGCCAGCAGAAGGGACCTCAATTCCGGGCAGTACTTC. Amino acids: CASRRDLNSGQYF.

CDR3 nucleotide sequence: TGTGCCATCAGTGAGACAACAGGGGGCGCCGACACCGGGGAGCTGTTTTTT. The encoded protein is CAISETTGGADTGELFF. V and J are TRBV10-3 and TRBJ2-2, with 9 bases aligning to TRBD1. In germline, CDR1 is ENHRY, CDR2 SYGVKD. The CDR3 sequence is 17 residues long. Trimming took 2 bases from V and 3 from J; bases not matched to a gene: 7.

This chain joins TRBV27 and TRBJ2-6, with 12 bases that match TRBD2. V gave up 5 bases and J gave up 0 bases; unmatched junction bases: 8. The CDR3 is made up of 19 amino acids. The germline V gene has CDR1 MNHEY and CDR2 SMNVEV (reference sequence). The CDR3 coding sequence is TGTGCCAGCAGTCCAACTAGCGGGAGGTCGAGCTCTGGGGCCAACGTCCTGACTTTC. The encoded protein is CASSPTSGRSSSGANVLTF. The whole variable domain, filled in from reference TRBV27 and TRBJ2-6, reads EAQVTQNPRYLITVTGKKLTVTCSQNMNHEYMSWYRQDPGLGLRQIYYSMNVEVTDKGDVPEGYKVSRKEKRNFPLILESPSPNQTSLYFCASSPTSGRSSSGANVLTFGAGSRLTVL.

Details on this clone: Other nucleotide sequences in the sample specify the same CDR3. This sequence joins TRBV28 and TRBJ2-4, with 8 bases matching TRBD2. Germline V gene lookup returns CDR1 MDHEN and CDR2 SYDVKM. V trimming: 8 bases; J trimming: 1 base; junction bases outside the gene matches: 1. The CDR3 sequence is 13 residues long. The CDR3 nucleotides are TGTGCCAGCCGGGGGGGGGCCAAAAACATTCAGTACTTC. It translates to CASRGGAKNIQYF.

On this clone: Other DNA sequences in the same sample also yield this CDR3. The CDR3 protein is CASSKDRGETQYF. The DNA of the CDR3 is TGTGCCAGCAGCAAGGACAGGGGGGAGACCCAGTACTTC. This chain links TRBV5-4 with TRBJ2-5; 10 nucleotides agree with TRBD1. The J segment lost 5 bases and the V segment lost 4 bases, leaving 2 bases of the junction unmatched. This CDR3 is 13 amino acids long. The germline V gene encodes CDR1 SGHNT and CDR2 YYREEE (reference sequence).

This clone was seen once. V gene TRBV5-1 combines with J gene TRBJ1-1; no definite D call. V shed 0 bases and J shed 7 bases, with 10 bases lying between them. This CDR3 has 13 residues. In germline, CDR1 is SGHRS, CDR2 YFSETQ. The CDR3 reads CASSLGVEGEAFF. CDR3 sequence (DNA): TGCGCCAGCAGCTTGGGTGTTGAGGGTGAAGCTTTCTTT.

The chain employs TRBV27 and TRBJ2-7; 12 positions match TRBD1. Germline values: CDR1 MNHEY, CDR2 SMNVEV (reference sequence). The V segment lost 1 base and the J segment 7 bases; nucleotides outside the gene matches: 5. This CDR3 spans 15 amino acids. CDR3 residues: CASSLWGQGAVEQYF. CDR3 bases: TGTGCCAGCAGTTTATGGGGACAGGGGGCTGTTGAGCAGTACTTC.

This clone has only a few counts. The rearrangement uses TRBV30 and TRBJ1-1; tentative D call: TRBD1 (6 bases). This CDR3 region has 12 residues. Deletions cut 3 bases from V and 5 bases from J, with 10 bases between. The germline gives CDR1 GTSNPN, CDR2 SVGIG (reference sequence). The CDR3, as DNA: TGTGCCTGGAGGGACAGCGGGACTGAAGCTTTCTTT. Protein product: CAWRDSGTEAFF.

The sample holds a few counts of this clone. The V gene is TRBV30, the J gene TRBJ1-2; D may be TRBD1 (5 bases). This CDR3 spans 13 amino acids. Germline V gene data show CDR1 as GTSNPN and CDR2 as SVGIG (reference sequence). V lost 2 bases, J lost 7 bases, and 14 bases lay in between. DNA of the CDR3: TGTGCCTGGAGTCTCCTCGGGGGGTTTGGCTACACCTTC. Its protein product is CAWSLLGGFGYTF.

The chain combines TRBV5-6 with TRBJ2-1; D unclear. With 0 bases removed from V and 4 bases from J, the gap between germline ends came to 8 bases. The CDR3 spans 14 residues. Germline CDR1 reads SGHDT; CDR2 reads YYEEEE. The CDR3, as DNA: TGTGCCAGCAGCTTGGTCGCGACGTACAATGAGCAGTTCTTC. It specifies CASSLVATYNEQFF. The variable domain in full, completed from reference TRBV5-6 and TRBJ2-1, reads DAGVTQSPTHLIKTRGQQVTLRCSPKSGHDTVSWYQQALGQGPQFIFQYYEEEERQRGNFPDRFSGHQFPNYSSELNVNALLLGDSALYLCASSLVATYNEQFFGPGTRLTVL.

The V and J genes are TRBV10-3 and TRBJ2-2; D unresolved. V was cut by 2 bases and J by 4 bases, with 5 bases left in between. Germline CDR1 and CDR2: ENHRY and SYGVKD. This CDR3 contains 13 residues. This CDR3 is CAISEVSTGELFF. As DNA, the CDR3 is TGTGCCATCAGTGAGGTTTCCACCGGGGAGCTGTTTTTT.